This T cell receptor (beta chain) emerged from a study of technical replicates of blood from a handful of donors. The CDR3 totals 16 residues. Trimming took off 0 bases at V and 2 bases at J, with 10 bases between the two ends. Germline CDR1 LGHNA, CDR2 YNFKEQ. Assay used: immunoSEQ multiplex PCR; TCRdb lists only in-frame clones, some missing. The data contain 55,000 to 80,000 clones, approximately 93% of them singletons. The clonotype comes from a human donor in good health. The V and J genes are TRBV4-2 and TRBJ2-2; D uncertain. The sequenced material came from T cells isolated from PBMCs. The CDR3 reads CASSQDTVDNTGELFF. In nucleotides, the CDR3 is TGTGCCAGCAGCCAAGATACGGTAGATAACACCGGGGAGCTGTTTTTT.